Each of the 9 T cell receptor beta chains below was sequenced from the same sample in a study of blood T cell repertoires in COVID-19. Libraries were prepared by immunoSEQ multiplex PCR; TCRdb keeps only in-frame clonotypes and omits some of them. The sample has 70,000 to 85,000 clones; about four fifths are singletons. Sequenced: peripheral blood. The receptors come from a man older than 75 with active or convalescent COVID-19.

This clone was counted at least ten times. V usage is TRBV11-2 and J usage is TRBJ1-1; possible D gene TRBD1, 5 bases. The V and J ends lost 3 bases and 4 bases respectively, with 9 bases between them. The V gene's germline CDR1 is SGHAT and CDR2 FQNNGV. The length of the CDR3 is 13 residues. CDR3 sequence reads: CASSFQGVTEAFF. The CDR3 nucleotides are TGTGCCAGCAGCTTTCAGGGTGTCACTGAAGCTTTCTTT. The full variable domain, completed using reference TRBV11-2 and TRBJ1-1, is EAGVAQSPRYKIIEKRQSVAFWCNPISGHATLYWYQQILGQGPKLLIQFQNNGVVDDSQLPKDRFSAERLKGVDSTLKIQPAKLEDSAVYLCASSFQGVTEAFFGQGTRLTVV.

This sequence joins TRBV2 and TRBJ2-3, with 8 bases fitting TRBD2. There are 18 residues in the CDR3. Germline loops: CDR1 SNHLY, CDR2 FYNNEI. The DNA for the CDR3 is TGTCCCCCCAGTCAAAGGGGGGCCGGGGGGGGGAGCACAGATACGCAGTATTTT. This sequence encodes CPPSQRGAGGGSTDTQYF. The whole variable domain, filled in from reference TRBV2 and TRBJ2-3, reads EPEVTQTPSHQVTQMGQEVILRCVPISNHLYFYWYRQILGQKVEFLVSFYNNEISEKSEIFDDQFSVERPDGSNFTLKIRSTKLEDSAMYFCPPSQRGAGGGSTDTQYFGPGTRLTVL.

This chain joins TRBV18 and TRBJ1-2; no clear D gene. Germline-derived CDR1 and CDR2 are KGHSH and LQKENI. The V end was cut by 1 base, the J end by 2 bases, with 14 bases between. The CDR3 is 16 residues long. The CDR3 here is CASSPLPGHGNYGYTF. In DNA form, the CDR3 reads TGTGCCAGCTCACCACTCCCCGGCCACGGGAACTATGGCTACACCTTC.

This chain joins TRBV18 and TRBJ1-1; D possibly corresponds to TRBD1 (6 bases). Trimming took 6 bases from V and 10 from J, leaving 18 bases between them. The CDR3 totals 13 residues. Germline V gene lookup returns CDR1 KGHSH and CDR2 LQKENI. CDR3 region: CASSGPAGDTAFF. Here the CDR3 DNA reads TGTGCCAGCTCCGGACCAGCGGGGGACACAGCTTTCTTT.

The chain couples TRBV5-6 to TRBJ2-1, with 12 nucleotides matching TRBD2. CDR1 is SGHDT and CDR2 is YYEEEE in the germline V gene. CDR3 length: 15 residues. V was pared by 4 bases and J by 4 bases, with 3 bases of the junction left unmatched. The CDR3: CASSPGTSGYNEQFF. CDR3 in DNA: TGTGCCAGCAGCCCAGGGACTAGCGGGTACAATGAGCAGTTCTTC.

In DNA, the CDR3 is TGTGCCACCAGCAGAGCCACAGACCCCCAAGAGACCCAGTACTTC. Translation gives CATSRATDPQETQYF. The V and J genes are TRBV15 and TRBJ2-5; no firm D call. V gave up 1 base and J gave up 1 base, with 10 bases separating them. The CDR3 covers 15 residues. Per the germline V gene, CDR1 is LNHNV and CDR2 is YYDKDF (reference sequence). Filled out from reference TRBV15 and TRBJ2-5, the complete variable domain reads DAMVIQNPRYQVTQFGKPVTLSCSQTLNHNVMYWYQQKSSQAPKLLFHYYDKDFNNEADTPDNFQSRRPNTSFCFLDIRSPGLGDTAMYLCATSRATDPQETQYFGPGTRLLVL.

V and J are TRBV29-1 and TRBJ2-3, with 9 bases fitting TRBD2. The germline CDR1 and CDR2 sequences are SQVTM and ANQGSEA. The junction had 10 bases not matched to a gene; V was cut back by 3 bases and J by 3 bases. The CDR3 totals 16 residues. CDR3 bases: TGCAGCGTTGATTACTCGCGGGAGGGGGGGACAGATACGCAGTATTTT. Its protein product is CSVDYSREGGTDTQYF.

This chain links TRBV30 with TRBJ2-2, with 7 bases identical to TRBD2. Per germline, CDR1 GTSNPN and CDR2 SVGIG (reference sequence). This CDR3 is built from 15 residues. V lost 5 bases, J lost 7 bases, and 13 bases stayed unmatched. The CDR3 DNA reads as TGTGCCTGGTCTAAGGGCGGGAGTTACGGCGGGGAGCTGTTTTTT. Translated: CAWSKGGSYGGELFF.

In DNA, the CDR3 is TGCGCCAGCAGCCAAGGGGGAGTAGCGGGAGTAGCCAAAAACATTCAGTACTTC. Encoded protein: CASSQGGVAGVAKNIQYF. The chain links TRBV4-1 to TRBJ2-4, with 9 bases lining up with TRBD2. CDR1 and CDR2 (germline): MGHRA, YSYEKL. Trimming cost V 1 base and J 0 bases; bases outside gene matches: 7. This CDR3 has 18 residues.